The 23 T cell receptor beta chains presented below share a single source sample, sequenced in a study of T cell responses to AZD1222 COVID-19 vaccine (dated by TCRdb to the early 2020s). Reading the label with the study, this specimen's time point is: about 28 days (+/-7) after the second vaccine dose. The library was generated by the immunoSEQ multiplex PCR assay. What TCRdb holds here is the immuneACCESS table cut down to in-frame rearrangements. Part of the clones is not present; checked against another copy, under half of the missing clones reflect an unresolved V gene, and the others are unexplained. Counted in this sample were around 60,000 clones; around 82% of them appeared once. The leading ten clones occupy around 28% of the sample. The sample consisted of peripheral blood, taken 28 days after the second AZD1222 dose. These receptors came from an adult who received the AZD1222 COVID-19 vaccine.

The rearrangement joins TRBV7-8 to TRBJ2-5, with TRBD2 identical over 7 bases. This CDR3 region has 15 residues. With 1 base clipped from V and 2 bases from J, the junction kept 4 bases outside the gene matches. Germline assignment: CDR1 SGHVS and CDR2 FQNEAQ. The CDR3 spells CASSLGGGRQETQYF. The CDR3 nucleotides read TGTGCCAGCAGCTTAGGGGGCGGGAGACAAGAGACCCAGTACTTC.

The rearrangement uses TRBV28 and TRBJ1-3; TRBD1 might be the D (5 bases). Germline loops: CDR1 MDHEN, CDR2 SYDVKM. The CDR3 has 14 amino acids. The germline V and J ends were trimmed by 5 bases and 2 bases, with 10 bases remaining between them. CDR3 region: CASSPAGAGNTIYF. The CDR3 nucleotides read TGTGCCAGCAGTCCTGCGGGGGCTGGAAACACCATATATTTT.

V and J are TRBV6-1 and TRBJ2-2, with 7 bases aligning to TRBD2. CDR3 size: 17 residues. CDR1 and CDR2 (germline): MNHNS, SASEGT. V shed 4 bases and J 7 bases; nucleotides not matched to a gene: 15. CDR3 bases: TGTGCCAGCAGTGCAGCTAGCGGACCGGGGGTGGGCGGGGAGCTGTTTTTT. Its translation is CASSAASGPGVGGELFF.

The chain combines TRBV20-1 with TRBJ1-1; D is unclear. The germline V gene encodes CDR1 DFQATT and CDR2 SNEGSKA (reference sequence). Trimming pared 1 base from V and 6 bases from J, leaving 6 bases between. The CDR3 contains 11 residues. Here the CDR3 DNA reads TGCAGTGCTAGAGGGAGTTCTGAAGCTTTCTTT. This codes for CSARGSSEAFF.

This clone was seen just once. J is TRBJ2-3 and V is TRBV11-1; the D gene is possibly TRBD2 (7 bases). Germline V CDR1 and CDR2: SGHAT, FQDESV (reference sequence). The CDR3 runs 16 residues. V shed 2 bases and J shed 0 bases, with 12 bases lying between them. CDR3 amino acids: CASSLNPGGSTDTQYF. The CDR3 DNA reads as TGTGCCAGCAGCTTAAATCCGGGGGGCAGCACAGATACGCAGTATTTT.

The chain couples TRBV5-1 to TRBJ2-3; 10 positions agree with TRBD2. CDR3 size: 16 residues. The J segment lost 6 bases and the V segment lost 6 bases, leaving 13 bases of the junction unmatched. The germline CDR1 and CDR2 sequences are SGHRS and YFSETQ. The CDR3, as DNA: TGCGCCAGCACGGGGGCACTAGCGGGACCCGCGGATACGCAGTATTTT. Translation gives CASTGALAGPADTQYF.

This sequence joins TRBV6-6 and TRBJ2-3; D gene uncertain. Trimming took off 6 bases at V and 2 bases at J, with 9 bases between the two ends. The CDR3 has 13 residues. Germline V gene sequence: CDR1 MNHNY, CDR2 SVGAGI (reference sequence). This chain's CDR3 is CASRRDPTDTQYF. The CDR3, as DNA: TGTGCCAGCAGACGAGACCCCACAGATACGCAGTATTTT.

The CDR3 here is CSVGARMSYNEQFF. The CDR3 bases are TGCAGCGTGGGGGCTAGGATGTCCTACAATGAGCAGTTCTTC. The chain employs TRBV29-1 and TRBJ2-1; D is perhaps TRBD1 (6 bases). CDR3 length: 14 amino acids. Germline CDR1 reads SQVTM; CDR2 reads ANQGSEA. V shed 6 bases and J shed 1 base, with 13 bases lying between them.

The chain combines TRBV29-1 with TRBJ2-1; 8 positions agree with TRBD2. Germline V lookup: CDR1 SQVTM, CDR2 ANQGSEA. This CDR3 spans 14 amino acids. With 4 bases clipped from V and 0 bases from J, the junction kept 2 bases outside the gene matches. The chain's CDR3 is CSVGSGSSYNEQFF. CDR3 sequence (DNA): TGCAGCGTTGGGAGCGGGAGCTCCTACAATGAGCAGTTCTTC.

J is TRBJ1-5 and V is TRBV7-2; D ambiguous. The ends were cut back, 1 base at V and 2 bases at J, with 12 bases in the middle. The germline V gene has CDR1 SGHTA and CDR2 FQGNSA. This CDR3 spans 16 amino acids. The CDR3 region is CASSLETVLGNQPQHF. The CDR3 DNA follows: TGTGCCAGCAGCTTAGAGACGGTGTTGGGCAATCAGCCCCAGCATTTT.

The CDR3, as DNA: TGTGCCAGCAGCCAAGATAGAGGAACAGGCGAGGGGTGGGAGACCCAGTACTTC. Translated, it gives CASSQDRGTGEGWETQYF. This sequence joins TRBV3-1 (or the pseudogene TRBV3-2) and TRBJ2-5; D tentatively fits TRBD1 or TRBD2 (5 bases each). V gave up 0 bases and J gave up 5 bases, with 22 bases separating them. The CDR3 runs 18 residues. CDR1 is LGHDT, CDR2 YNNKEL, per germline (reference sequence).

The rearrangement links TRBV6-5 to TRBJ1-3, with a tentative D call TRBD1 (5 bases). Looked up from germline, CDR1 is MNHEY and CDR2 is SVGAGI. CDR3 length: 15 amino acids. V was shortened by 6 bases and J by 4 bases, with 16 bases between the two germline ends. CDR3 sequence reads: CASSLQGVGGNTIYF. CDR3 in DNA: TGTGCCAGCAGCCTACAAGGGGTTGGGGGAAACACCATATATTTT.

The chain links TRBV5-1 to TRBJ1-5; tentative D call: TRBD1 (6 bases). The V gene lost 4 bases and the J gene lost 7 bases, with 12 bases spanning the gap. The length of the CDR3 is 13 residues. CDR1 and CDR2 from the germline V gene are SGHRS and YFSETQ. The CDR3 sequence is CASSLQGEQPQHF. As DNA, the CDR3 is TGCGCCAGCAGCCTACAGGGTGAGCAGCCCCAGCATTTT.

Here the CDR3 reads CATSGKRYSDIQYF. As DNA, the CDR3 is TGTGCCACCAGCGGAAAGAGGTATTCAGACATTCAGTACTTC. This chain links TRBV15 with TRBJ2-4; no firm D call. Trimming cost V 5 bases and J 8 bases, with 16 bases left between them. Germline CDR1 LNHNV, CDR2 YYDKDF (reference sequence). The length of the CDR3 is 14 residues.

Regarding this clone: Other nucleotide sequences from this sample produce the same CDR3. The V call is TRBV5-1, the J call TRBJ2-7, with D possibly being TRBD1 or TRBD2 (7 bases each). The CDR3 has 15 residues. V lost 0 bases and J lost 1, with 11 bases in between. In germline, CDR1 is SGHRS, CDR2 YFSETQ. The CDR3: CASSLAGGGSYEQYF. CDR3 DNA: TGCGCCAGCAGCTTGGCAGGGGGAGGGTCCTACGAGCAGTACTTC.

This clone was detected once. This chain joins TRBV5-6 and TRBJ2-5; D unclear. The CDR3 is 13 amino acids. Trimming took off 6 bases at V and 2 bases at J, with 11 bases between the two ends. Germline lookup yields CDR1 SGHDT and CDR2 YYEEEE. CDR3 bases: TGTGCCAGCACGGAAACAGTGCAAGAGACCCAGTACTTC. Amino acid sequence: CASTETVQETQYF.

The V and J genes are TRBV18 and TRBJ1-1; 12 positions match TRBD1. CDR1 is KGHSH and CDR2 is LQKENI in the germline V gene. This CDR3 has 19 residues. The junction had 14 bases not matched to a gene; V was cut back by 3 bases and J by 3 bases. The CDR3 loop is CASSPRGDRGPPGDTEAFF. The CDR3 coding sequence is TGTGCCAGCTCACCCAGGGGGGACAGGGGGCCCCCAGGGGACACTGAAGCTTTCTTT.

CDR3 sequence: CASSPDLGQGGEKLFF. The CDR3 region has the DNA TGTGCCAGCAGCCCCGATCTAGGACAGGGCGGAGAAAAACTGTTTTTT. This rearrangement joins TRBV3-1 (or the pseudogene TRBV3-2) to TRBJ1-4, with 8 bases that match TRBD1. CDR1 is LGHDT, CDR2 YNNKEL, per germline (reference sequence). V shed 4 bases, J shed 8 bases, and the junction held 12 bases outside the gene matches. The length of the CDR3 is 16 residues.

This sequence joins TRBV6-2 or TRBV6-3 and TRBJ2-7; D remains ambiguous. This CDR3 is 14 amino acids long. V lost 5 bases to trimming and J lost 0 bases, with 11 bases between them. The germline CDR1 and CDR2 sequences are MNHEY and SVGEGT. The CDR3 sequence is CASSKLSSSYEQYF. The CDR3 coding sequence is TGTGCCAGCAGTAAGCTCAGTAGCTCCTACGAGCAGTACTTC.

The chain joins TRBV5-1 to TRBJ1-1; D is unclear. Trimming stripped 1 base from V and 1 base from J, with 11 bases between. There are 15 residues in the CDR3. CDR1 SGHRS and CDR2 YFSETQ come from the germline V gene. CDR3 in DNA: TGCGCCAGCAGCTTGTCCCCTCGCCCGAACACTGAAGCTTTCTTT. Protein: CASSLSPRPNTEAFF.

V is TRBV5-1 and J is TRBJ2-7; 7 positions match TRBD1. The CDR3 consists of 21 residues. Losses at the gene ends were 4 bases for V and 0 bases for J; bases not matched to a gene: 25. CDR1 and CDR2 from the germline V gene are SGHRS and YFSETQ. The DNA for the CDR3 is TGCGCCAGCAGCCGTAAACCGCCGACCGGGACAGTTTCCGACAGCTCCTACGAGCAGTACTTC. The encoded protein is CASSRKPPTGTVSDSSYEQYF. Complete variable domain (other parts from reference TRBV5-1 and TRBJ2-7): KAGVTQTPRYLIKTRGQQVTLSCSPISGHRSVSWYQQTPGQGLQFLFEYFSETQRNKGNFPGRFSGRQFSNSRSEMNVSTLELGDSALYLCASSRKPPTGTVSDSSYEQYFGPGTRLTVT.

A few counts support this clone. The genes are TRBV28 and TRBJ2-7; TRBD1 matches 7 bases. This CDR3 region has 12 residues. Germline V gene lookup returns CDR1 MDHEN and CDR2 SYDVKM. V lost 7 bases, J lost 5 bases, and 5 bases stayed unmatched. The DNA for the CDR3 is TGTGCCAGCAATCGAGGGGGCAACGAGCAGTACTTC. Amino acids: CASNRGGNEQYF.

The rearrangement links TRBV28 to TRBJ2-2, with D unclear. CDR1 is MDHEN, CDR2 SYDVKM, per germline. The CDR3 totals 13 residues. Trimming stripped 7 bases from V and 2 bases from J, with 8 bases between. The DNA of the CDR3 is TGTGCCAGCAAACTCCTAAACACCGGGGAGCTGTTTTTT. Amino acids: CASKLLNTGELFF.